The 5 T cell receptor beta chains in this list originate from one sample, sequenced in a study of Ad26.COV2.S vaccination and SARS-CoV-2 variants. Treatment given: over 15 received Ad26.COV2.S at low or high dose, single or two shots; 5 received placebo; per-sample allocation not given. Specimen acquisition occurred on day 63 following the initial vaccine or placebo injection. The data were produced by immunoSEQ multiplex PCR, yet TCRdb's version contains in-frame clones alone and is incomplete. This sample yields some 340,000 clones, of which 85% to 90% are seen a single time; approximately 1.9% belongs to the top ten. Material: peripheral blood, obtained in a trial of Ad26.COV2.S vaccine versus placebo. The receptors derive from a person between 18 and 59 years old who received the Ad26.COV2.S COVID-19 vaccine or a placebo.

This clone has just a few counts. The CDR3 DNA is TGCGCCAGCAGCTTGGGGGCTGTAGGGATGGATGAGCAGTTCTTC. It encodes CASSLGAVGMDEQFF. The chain uses TRBV5-1 and TRBJ2-1; D is undetermined. The length of the CDR3 is 15 residues. The germline CDR1 and CDR2 sequences are SGHRS and YFSETQ. V gave up 0 bases and J gave up 8 bases, with 15 bases separating them.

CDR3 in amino acids: CASSDPGQGAMGEQYF. CDR3 DNA sequence: TGTGCCAGCAGTGACCCGGGACAGGGGGCTATGGGCGAGCAGTACTTC. The chain uses TRBV6-1 and TRBJ2-7, with 12 positions matching TRBD1. Trimming at V came to 3 bases and at J to 6 bases, leaving 9 bases not matched to a gene. Germline lookup yields CDR1 MNHNS and CDR2 SASEGT. This CDR3 is built from 16 residues.

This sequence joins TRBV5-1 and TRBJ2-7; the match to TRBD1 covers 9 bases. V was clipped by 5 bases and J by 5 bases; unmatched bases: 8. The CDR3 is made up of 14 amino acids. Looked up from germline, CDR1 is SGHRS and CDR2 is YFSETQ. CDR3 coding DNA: TGCGCCAGCAGAGCCGGGACAGGGAAGCACGAGCAGTACTTC. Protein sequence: CASRAGTGKHEQYF.

CDR3 residues: CASSPRTGEETQYF. The CDR3 DNA is TGTGCCAGCAGCCCCCGGACAGGGGAAGAGACCCAGTACTTC. The chain combines TRBV13 with TRBJ2-5; TRBD1 matches 9 bases. Germline trimming cut 5 bases from V and 3 bases from J; bases unmatched to any gene: 4. Germline V CDR1 and CDR2: PRHDT, FYEKMQ (reference sequence). The CDR3 covers 14 residues.

CDR3 region: CAWRRVSGEKLFF. CDR3 in DNA: TGTGCCTGGCGAAGGGTATCGGGTGAAAAACTGTTTTTT. The chain couples TRBV30 to TRBJ1-4; no definite D call. Germline values: CDR1 GTSNPN, CDR2 SVGIG (reference sequence). The CDR3 is 13 residues long. V was cut by 5 bases and J by 7 bases, with 14 bases left in between.